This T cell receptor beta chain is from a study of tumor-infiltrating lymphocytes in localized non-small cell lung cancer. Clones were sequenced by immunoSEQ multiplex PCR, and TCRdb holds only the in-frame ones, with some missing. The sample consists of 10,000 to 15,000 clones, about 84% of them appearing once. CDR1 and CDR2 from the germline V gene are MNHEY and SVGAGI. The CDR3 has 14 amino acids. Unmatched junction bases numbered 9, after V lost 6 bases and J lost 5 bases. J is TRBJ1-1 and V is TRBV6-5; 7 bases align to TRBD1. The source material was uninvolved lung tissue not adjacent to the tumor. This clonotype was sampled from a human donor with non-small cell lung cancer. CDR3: CASSLKGGRTEAFF. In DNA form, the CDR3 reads TGTGCCAGCAGCCTAAAAGGGGGCCGGACTGAAGCTTTCTTT.